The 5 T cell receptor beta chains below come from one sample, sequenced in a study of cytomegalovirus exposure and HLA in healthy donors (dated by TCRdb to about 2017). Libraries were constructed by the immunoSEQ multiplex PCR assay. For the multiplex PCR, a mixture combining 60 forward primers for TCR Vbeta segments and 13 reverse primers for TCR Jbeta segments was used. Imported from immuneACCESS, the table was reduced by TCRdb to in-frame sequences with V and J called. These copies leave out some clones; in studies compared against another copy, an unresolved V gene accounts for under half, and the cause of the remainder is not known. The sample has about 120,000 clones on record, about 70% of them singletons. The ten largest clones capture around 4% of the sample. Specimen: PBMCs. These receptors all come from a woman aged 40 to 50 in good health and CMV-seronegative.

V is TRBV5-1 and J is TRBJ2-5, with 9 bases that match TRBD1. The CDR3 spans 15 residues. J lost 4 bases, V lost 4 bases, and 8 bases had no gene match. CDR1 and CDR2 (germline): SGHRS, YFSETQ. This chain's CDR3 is CASSGSGTGRETQYF. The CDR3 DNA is TGCGCCAGCAGCGGGTCCGGGACAGGGAGAGAGACCCAGTACTTC. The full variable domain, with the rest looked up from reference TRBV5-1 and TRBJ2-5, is KAGVTQTPRYLIKTRGQQVTLSCSPISGHRSVSWYQQTPGQGLQFLFEYFSETQRNKGNFPGRFSGRQFSNSRSEMNVSTLELGDSALYLCASSGSGTGRETQYFGPGTRLLVL.

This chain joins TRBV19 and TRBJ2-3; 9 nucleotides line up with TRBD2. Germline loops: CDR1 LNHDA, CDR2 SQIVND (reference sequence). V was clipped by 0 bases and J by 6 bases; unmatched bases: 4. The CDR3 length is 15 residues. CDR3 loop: CASSIDSGGADTQYF. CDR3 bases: TGTGCCAGTAGTATAGATAGCGGGGGTGCTGATACGCAGTATTTT.

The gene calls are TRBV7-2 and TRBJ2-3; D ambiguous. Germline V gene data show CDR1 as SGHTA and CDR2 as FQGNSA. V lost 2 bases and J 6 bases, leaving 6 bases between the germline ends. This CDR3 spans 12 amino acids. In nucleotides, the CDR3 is TGTGCCAGCAGCTTACTCCTCGATACGCAGTATTTT. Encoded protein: CASSLLLDTQYF. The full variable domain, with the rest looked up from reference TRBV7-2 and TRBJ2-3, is GAGVSQSPSNKVTEKGKDVELRCDPISGHTALYWYRQSLGQGLEFLIYFQGNSAPDKSGLPSDRFSAERTGGSVSTLTIQRTQQEDSAVYLCASSLLLDTQYFGPGTRLTVL.

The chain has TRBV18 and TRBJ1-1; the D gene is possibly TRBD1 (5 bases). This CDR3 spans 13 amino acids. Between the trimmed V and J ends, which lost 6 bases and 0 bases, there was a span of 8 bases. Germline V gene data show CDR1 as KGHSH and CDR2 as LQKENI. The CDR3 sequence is CASSQDMNTEAFF. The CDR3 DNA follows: TGTGCCAGCTCGCAGGACATGAACACTGAAGCTTTCTTT.

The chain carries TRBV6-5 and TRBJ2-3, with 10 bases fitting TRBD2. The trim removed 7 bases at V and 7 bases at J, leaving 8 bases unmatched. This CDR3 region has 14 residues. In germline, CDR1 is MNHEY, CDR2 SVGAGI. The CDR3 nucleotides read TGTGCCAGCAAAGAGCGGGGGGGCCGATATACGCAGTATTTT. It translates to CASKERGGRYTQYF.